The clone carrying this T cell receptor beta chain came up many times. Its antigen is unknown. This entry comes from a study of T cells in Graves' hyperthyroidism and ophthalmopathy. Study-wide findings and caveats: Ophthalmopathy could be told apart from stable hyperthyroidism with a 13 V-J model.

TCR beta CDR3 region amplification was performed from RNA transcripts. The HTBI primer set was used in a first-round RT-PCR of the TCR CDR3. Each CDR3 protein is one row after TCRdb ran MiXCR on the multiplex PCR reads. The sample has fewer than 900,000 distinct CDR3 sequences, roughly 20% seen once. This CDR3 comprises 17 residues. The ends lost 5 bases at V and 1 base at J; junction bases unmatched: 10. CDR1 and CDR2 (germline): PRHDT, FYEKMQ (reference sequence). The source of this sequence is a woman in her forties or fifties with Graves' hyperthyroidism that later progressed to Graves' ophthalmopathy. Sequenced: blood. The chain is built from TRBV13 and TRBJ1-1; 10 bases agree with TRBD1. The CDR3 bases are TGTGCCAGCAGCCGAATGACAGGGGGCTATGGGAACACTGAAGCTTTCTTT. Its translation: CASSRMTGGYGNTEAFF.